These T cell receptor beta chains were read from a single sample in a study of T cell responses to AZD1222 COVID-19 vaccine. Profiling relied on immunoSEQ multiplex PCR, and the TCRdb table lists in-frame clones only, not all of them. The sample includes roughly 50,000 clones, about 91% of them seen just once. The sequences come from peripheral blood, collected 28 days after the second AZD1222 dose. The receptor set was obtained from an adult who received the AZD1222 COVID-19 vaccine. The CDR3 runs from the conserved cysteine through the conserved F or W. D genes are given only for firm matches. Some rows have no size entry. The others give once, few or many, or a class for an expanded clone.

clone size | J gene | V gene | D gene | CDR3 protein | CDR3 DNA
NA | TRBJ1-4 | TRBV5-1 | NA | CASSLSRVDEKLFF | TGCGCCAGCAGCTTGAGCAGGGTGGACGAAAAACTGTTTTTT
NA | TRBJ1-6 | TRBV6-1 | NA | CASSDAVEGNSPLHF | TGTGCCAGCAGTGATGCGGTTGAGGGTAATTCACCCCTCCACTTT
NA | TRBJ2-7 | TRBV6-4 | TRBD1 | CASKQGVGSYEQYF | TGTGCCAGCAAGCAGGGGGTTGGATCCTACGAGCAGTACTTC
NA | TRBJ1-2 | TRBV5-6 | NA | CASSLDFIDRLYGYTF | TGTGCCAGCAGCTTAGACTTTATAGACAGGCTCTATGGCTACACCTTC
NA | TRBJ1-1 | TRBV18 | NA | CASSLAGLRSEAFF | TGTGCCAGCTCACTAGCCGGGCTTCGGTCTGAAGCTTTCTTT
NA | TRBJ2-5 | TRBV19 | TRBD2 | CASASGRDVETQYF | TGTGCCAGTGCAAGCGGGAGGGACGTGGAGACCCAGTACTTC
NA | TRBJ2-5 | TRBV5-1 | TRBD2 | CASSGLAGGPGTQYF | TGCGCCAGCAGCGGACTAGCGGGGGGCCCGGGGACCCAGTACTTC
once | TRBJ1-2 | TRBV5-1 | TRBD1 | CASSLEGQIYGYTF | TGCGCCAGCAGCTTAGAGGGACAGATCTATGGCTACACCTTC
once | TRBJ1-3 | TRBV5-8 | NA | CASSSFGAFSGNTIYF | TGTGCCAGCAGCTCCTTTGGAGCCTTCTCTGGAAACACCATATATTTT
once | TRBJ1-5 | TRBV6-1 | NA | CASSEEVGEWGPQHF | TGTGCCAGCAGTGAAGAGGTAGGGGAATGGGGGCCCCAGCATTTT
once | TRBJ2-5 | TRBV5-4 | NA | CASSLPSGRETQYF | TGTGCCAGCAGCTTGCCGTCAGGGCGGGAGACCCAGTACTTC
NA | TRBJ2-5 | TRBV7-8 | TRBD2 | CASSLADVAGTLIQETQYF | TGTGCCAGCAGCTTAGCGGACGTAGCGGGGACTCTTATTCAAGAGACCCAGTACTTC
NA | TRBJ2-1 | TRBV10-2 | TRBD2 | CASRTSGGNEQFF | TGCGCCAGCCGGACTAGCGGGGGGAATGAGCAGTTCTTC
NA | TRBJ2-2 | TRBV19 | NA | CASSMGGASGELFF | TGTGCCAGTAGTATGGGGGGCGCGTCCGGGGAGCTGTTTTTT
NA | TRBJ2-3 | TRBV13 | TRBD1 | CASSFRDRELTDTQYF | TGTGCCAGCAGCTTCCGGGACAGAGAGCTCACAGATACGCAGTATTTT
NA | TRBJ2-1 | TRBV9 | NA | CASSVEAGTYNEQFF | TGTGCCAGCAGCGTAGAGGCGGGTACCTACAATGAGCAGTTCTTC
NA | TRBJ2-3 | TRBV7-2 | TRBD2 | CASSLSVSGRGRTDTQYF | TGTGCCAGCAGCTTAAGCGTGAGCGGGAGGGGGCGCACAGATACGCAGTATTTT
NA | TRBJ2-3 | TRBV9 | TRBD2 | CASSVTTSITDTQYF | TGTGCCAGCAGCGTAACGACTAGCATCACAGATACGCAGTATTTT
NA | TRBJ2-2 | TRBV11-2 | NA | CAVGGLLNTGELFF | TGTGCCGTCGGGGGCCTTCTGAACACCGGGGAGCTGTTTTTT
NA | TRBJ1-1 | TRBV5-1 | NA | CASSLESVTEAFF | TGCGCCAGCAGCTTGGAGTCGGTCACTGAAGCTTTCTTT
NA | TRBJ2-1 | TRBV12-3/TRBV12-4 | NA | CASSQGNEQFF | TGTGCCAGCAGCCAGGGGAATGAGCAGTTCTTC
NA | TRBJ1-2 | TRBV6-5 | TRBD1 | CASINRGVGDGYTF | TGTGCCAGCATCAACAGGGGAGTTGGTGATGGCTACACCTTC
NA | TRBJ2-7 | TRBV27 | TRBD1 | CASSRQGTEQYF | TGTGCCAGCAGTCGACAGGGCACCGAGCAGTACTTC
few | TRBJ2-1 | TRBV14 | NA | CASSQGHGASDEQFF | TGTGCCAGCAGCCAAGGTCACGGGGCGTCGGATGAGCAGTTCTTC
NA | TRBJ2-3 | TRBV2 | TRBD2 | CASSVPSGGVHF | TGTGCCAGCAGTGTCCCTAGCGGGGGTGTCCATTTT
NA | TRBJ2-2 | TRBV5-4 | TRBD2 | CASSRGTSGGANTGELFF | TGTGCCAGCAGCAGAGGGACTAGCGGGGGGGCAAACACCGGGGAGCTGTTTTTT
NA | TRBJ1-4 | TRBV18 | NA | CASSPPPYRNEKLFF | TGTGCCAGCTCACCACCCCCGTATAGGAATGAAAAACTGTTTTTT
NA | TRBJ2-2 | TRBV19 | TRBD2 | CASSILGLASTGELFF | TGTGCCAGTAGTATACTGGGACTAGCGAGCACCGGGGAGCTGTTTTTT
NA | TRBJ2-2 | TRBV19 | NA | CASSIGRNPPGSSAGELFF | TGTGCCAGTAGTATAGGGAGAAACCCCCCGGGTTCCTCAGCCGGGGAGCTGTTTTTT
NA | TRBJ2-7 | TRBV6-2/TRBV6-3 | NA | CASSYSVRGEQYF | TGTGCCAGCAGTTACTCGGTTCGGGGCGAGCAGTACTTC
NA | TRBJ2-4 | TRBV11-2 | NA | CASRAVRAKNIQYF | TGTGCCAGCAGGGCTGTTAGGGCCAAAAACATTCAGTACTTC
NA | TRBJ1-4 | TRBV28 | NA | CASSLGGSDEKLFF | TGTGCCAGCAGTTTAGGCGGGTCGGATGAAAAACTGTTTTTT
NA | TRBJ2-7 | TRBV6-2/TRBV6-3 | TRBD2 | CASSYSGGRAYEQYF | TGTGCCAGCAGTTACTCGGGCGGGAGAGCCTACGAGCAGTACTTC
NA | TRBJ2-3 | TRBV25-1 | NA | CASRKDTQYF | TGTGCCAGCAGAAAAGATACGCAGTATTTT
NA | TRBJ2-7 | TRBV28 | NA | CASSFDRRSDEQYF | TGTGCCAGCAGCTTCGACAGGAGGAGTGACGAGCAGTACTTC
NA | TRBJ1-2 | TRBV12-3/TRBV12-4 | NA | CASSSSVNYGYTF | TGTGCCAGCAGTTCCTCGGTTAACTATGGCTACACCTTC
NA | TRBJ1-1 | TRBV12-3/TRBV12-4 | NA | CASSRDMNTEAFF | TGTGCCAGCAGCCGAGACATGAACACTGAAGCTTTCTTT
once | TRBJ2-3 | TRBV7-7 | NA | CASSLGARGATDTQYF | TGTGCCAGCAGCTTAGGAGCTCGCGGGGCCACAGATACGCAGTATTTT
NA | TRBJ1-4 | TRBV11-2 | NA | CASSLGVSGGRAEKLFF | TGTGCCAGCAGCTTAGGGGTATCGGGCGGGAGGGCTGAAAAACTGTTTTTT
NA | TRBJ2-3 | TRBV6-1 | NA | CASSGERAEDTDTQYF | TGTGCCAGCAGTGGCGAGCGGGCGGAGGACACAGATACGCAGTATTTT
NA | TRBJ2-5 | TRBV5-1 | TRBD1 | CAGGDRGLPLQETQYF | TGCGCCGGAGGGGACAGGGGGCTTCCTCTCCAAGAGACCCAGTACTTC
NA | TRBJ2-5 | TRBV7-9 | NA | CASSPEGQETQYF | TGTGCCAGCAGCCCCGAAGGACAAGAGACCCAGTACTTC
NA | TRBJ2-1 | TRBV7-9 | TRBD2 | CASSFDGREASNEQFF | TGTGCCAGCAGCTTCGATGGGCGGGAGGCGTCTAATGAGCAGTTCTTC
NA | TRBJ2-3 | TRBV5-4 | NA | CASSGRSLWSTDTQYF | TGTGCCAGCAGCGGTCGATCTTTGTGGAGCACAGATACGCAGTATTTT
NA | TRBJ2-5 | TRBV21-1 | NA | CASSKFWTSGKGETQYF | TGTGCCAGCAGCAAATTTTGGACTAGCGGGAAGGGAGAGACCCAGTACTTC
NA | TRBJ1-1 | TRBV5-1 | NA | CASSLGGADTEAFF | TGCGCCAGCAGCTTGGGGGGCGCGGACACTGAAGCTTTCTTT
NA | TRBJ2-5 | TRBV19 | TRBD1 | CASSPGTGHLETQYF | TGTGCCAGTAGCCCCGGGACAGGGCATTTGGAGACCCAGTACTTC
NA | TRBJ2-2 | TRBV9 | NA | CASSGPLGTGELFF | TGTGCCAGCAGCGGGCCCCTGGGGACCGGGGAGCTGTTTTTT
NA | TRBJ2-5 | TRBV24-1 | TRBD1 | CATSEDRGGQETQYF | TGTGCCACCAGTGAGGACAGGGGGGGCCAAGAGACCCAGTACTTC
NA | TRBJ1-5 | TRBV21-1 | NA | CASSRDRLHQPQHF | TGTGCCAGCAGCAGGGACAGGCTGCACCAGCCCCAGCATTTT
NA | TRBJ1-6 | TRBV12-3/TRBV12-4 | NA | CASSYWDSPLHF | TGTGCCAGCAGTTATTGGGATTCACCCCTCCACTTT
once | TRBJ2-7 | TRBV5-8 | TRBD2 | CASSLSAGGPNEQYF | TGTGCCAGCAGCTTATCGGCGGGAGGGCCTAACGAGCAGTACTTC
few | TRBJ2-7 | TRBV5-1 | TRBD2 | CASSQGLAGEPYEQYF | TGCGCCAGCAGCCAAGGACTAGCGGGAGAGCCCTACGAGCAGTACTTC
NA | TRBJ1-6 | TRBV27 | NA | CASSGGSIYPLHF | TGTGCCAGCAGTGGTGGGAGTATTTACCCCCTCCACTTT
NA | TRBJ1-1 | TRBV11-1 | NA | CASKAGAVNTEAFF | TGTGCCAGCAAAGCAGGGGCGGTAAACACTGAAGCTTTCTTT
NA | TRBJ2-1 | TRBV29-1 | NA | CSVVRDWDNEQFF | TGCAGCGTTGTCCGGGACTGGGACAATGAGCAGTTCTTC
NA | TRBJ2-5 | TRBV2 | NA | CASCTGTQETQYF | TGTGCCAGTTGTACAGGGACCCAAGAGACCCAGTACTTC
once | TRBJ1-2 | TRBV5-1 | NA | CASSLGRDNGYTF | TGCGCCAGCAGCTTGGGAAGGGACAATGGCTACACCTTC
NA | TRBJ1-1 | TRBV27 | NA | CASSLSSSWGTEAFF | TGTGCCAGCAGTTTATCGTCAAGCTGGGGCACTGAAGCTTTCTTT
NA | TRBJ1-1 | TRBV7-9 | NA | CASSFSLGLFFF | TGTGCCAGCAGCTTTAGTCTGGGGTTATTTTTCTTT